This T cell receptor (beta chain) originates from a study of blood T cell repertoires in COVID-19. On the study more broadly: Samples representing acute and convalescent COVID-19 were sourced from the United States, Italy and Spain. T cells, B-cell-depleted T cells, or PBMCs provided the cDNA or gDNA that served as material.

In the authors' workflow: Estimates of nucleated cell counts were drawn from the amplification of reference gene primers. The data were produced by immunoSEQ multiplex PCR, yet TCRdb's version contains in-frame clones alone and is incomplete. V and J calls and clone size come straight from that table; D and trimming were deduced from the DNA. The sample lists approximately 40,000 clones, around nine tenths occurring once. V shed 5 bases and J 3 bases; nucleotides not matched to a gene: 4. The CDR3 covers 16 residues. Germline CDR1 and CDR2: SNHLY and FYNNEI. This rearrangement joins TRBV2 to TRBJ2-3, with 14 positions matching TRBD2. This TCR was sampled from a human donor in a cohort sampled during active COVID-19. Sequenced sample: peripheral blood. CDR3 region: CASSKTSGGVTDTQYF. CDR3 coding DNA: TGTGCCAGCAGTAAGACTAGCGGGGGGGTGACAGATACGCAGTATTTT.